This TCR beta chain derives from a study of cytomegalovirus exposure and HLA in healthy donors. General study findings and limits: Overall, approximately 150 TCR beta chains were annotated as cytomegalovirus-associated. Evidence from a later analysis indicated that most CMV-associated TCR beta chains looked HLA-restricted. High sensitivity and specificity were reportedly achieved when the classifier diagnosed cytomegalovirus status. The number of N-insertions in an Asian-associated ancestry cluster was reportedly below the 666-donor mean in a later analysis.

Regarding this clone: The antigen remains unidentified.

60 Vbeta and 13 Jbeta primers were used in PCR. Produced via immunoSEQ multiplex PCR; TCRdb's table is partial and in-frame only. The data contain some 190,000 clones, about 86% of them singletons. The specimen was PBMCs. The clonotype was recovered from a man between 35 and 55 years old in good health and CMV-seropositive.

Here the CDR3 DNA reads TGTGCCAGCAGCTTTAGCGGAGGCTACGAGCAGTACTTC. As protein: CASSFSGGYEQYF. The J gene is TRBJ2-7, the V gene TRBV5-6; a possible D gene is TRBD2 (6 bases). Trimming stripped 2 bases from V and 3 bases from J, with 9 bases between. Germline values: CDR1 SGHDT, CDR2 YYEEEE. CDR3 length equals 13 residues. Combining the CDR3 with reference TRBV5-6 and TRBJ2-7 gives the whole variable domain DAGVTQSPTHLIKTRGQQVTLRCSPKSGHDTVSWYQQALGQGPQFIFQYYEEEERQRGNFPDRFSGHQFPNYSSELNVNALLLGDSALYLCASSFSGGYEQYFGPGTRLTVT.